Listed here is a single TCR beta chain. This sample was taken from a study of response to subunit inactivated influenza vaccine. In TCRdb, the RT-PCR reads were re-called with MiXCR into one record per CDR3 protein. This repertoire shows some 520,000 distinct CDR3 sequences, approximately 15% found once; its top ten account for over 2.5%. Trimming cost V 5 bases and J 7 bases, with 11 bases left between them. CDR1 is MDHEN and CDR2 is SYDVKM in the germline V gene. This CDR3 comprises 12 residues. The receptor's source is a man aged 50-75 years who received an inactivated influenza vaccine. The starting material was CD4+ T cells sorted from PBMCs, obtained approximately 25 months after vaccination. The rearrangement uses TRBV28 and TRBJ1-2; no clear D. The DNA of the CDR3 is TGTGCCAGCAGTCTTAGTGAGCGTGGCTACACCTTC. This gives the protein CASSLSERGYTF.